Below, one TCR beta chain is given with its context. This clone was seen once. The antigen this receptor binds is unknown. Within one base of it there is no much larger clone, and no base qualities were kept. These data belong to a study of blood T cell repertoires in COVID-19 (TCRdb year 2020). In the study overall: The collaborator samples originated in the United States, Italy and Spain and spanned the acute and convalescent phases of COVID-19. Deeply sampled blood TCRbeta repertoires from subjects exposed to, actively infected with, or recovered from COVID-19 were included in the dataset. The samples were drawn from two sources: the first 160 participants of the ongoing ImmuneRACE study, and fewer than 1,500 subjects contributed by 6 global collaborators. Sample metadata almost always included a de-identified subject ID, COVID-19 status, age in years and sex. A freely available public database, intended as a resource for researchers studying the immune response to SARS-CoV-2, is where the repertoires were released. Where HLA class I and class II types were available, the types were taken from metadata supplied by the sample provider, not from assay-based typing. The material from the prospective study consisted of cDNA or gDNA derived from T cells, B-cell-depleted T cells, or PBMCs.

Sequences MNHEY (CDR1) and SMNVEV (CDR2) are obtained from the germline V gene (reference sequence). The CDR3, cysteine through phenylalanine, is 15 amino acids long. The DNA shown is the 45-base CDR3, in frame from base 1. Trimming removed 6 bases from V and 7 bases from J; the gene matches leave 10 bases unexplained. One collaborating source in Seattle enrolled patients during active infection and followed them longitudinally through the course of disease. The collaborating institutions used their own protocols to collect whole blood in K2EDTA tubes. For TCRbeta analysis, collaborator samples were shipped as frozen whole blood, as isolated PBMCs, or as DNA extracted from either sample type. TCRbeta CDR3 regions were amplified from genomic DNA by means of the immunoSEQ Assay, a bias-controlled multiplex PCR. On the study's bioinformatics: The number of nucleated cells in each sample was estimated from the amplification of reference gene primers within the assay. To quantify the absolute abundance of each unique TCRbeta CDR3 rearrangement, sequence reads were collapsed and filtered. For each sample, productive Simpson clonality was calculated as the square root of Simpson's diversity index over productive rearrangements. Held by TCRdb, this immuneACCESS table contains in-frame sequences only and omits some clones. Under half of the omission traces to an unresolved V gene where checked; the cause of the rest is unknown. That table furnishes V, J and clone size, whereas the DNA furnished D and trimming. This sample comprises 150,000 to 190,000 clones, approximately 84% of them detected only once. 8.3% of the sample rests with the top ten.

Overall study outcomes, separate from this receptor: How much clinical and demographic metadata was included differed by source and by participant, and the metadata was provided uncurated.

This TCR was sampled from a woman in her sixties or seventies with COVID-19, enrolled during active disease. The sequencing sample was made of peripheral blood. Recombination joined TRBV27 with TRBJ2-1, and 9 junction bases match TRBD2. The CDR3: CASRDGAGGANEQFF. The DNA sequence follows: TGTGCCAGCAGGGACGGAGCGGGAGGTGCTAATGAGCAGTTCTTC.